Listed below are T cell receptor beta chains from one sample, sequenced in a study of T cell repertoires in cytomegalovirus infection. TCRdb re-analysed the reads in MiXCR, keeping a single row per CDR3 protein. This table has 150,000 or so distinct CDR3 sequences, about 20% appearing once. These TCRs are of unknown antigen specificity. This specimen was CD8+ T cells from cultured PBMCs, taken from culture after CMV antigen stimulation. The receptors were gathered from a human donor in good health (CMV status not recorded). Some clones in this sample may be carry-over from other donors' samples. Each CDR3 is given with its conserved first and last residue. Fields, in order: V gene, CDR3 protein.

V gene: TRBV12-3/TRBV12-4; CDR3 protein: CASGAGTTPREQYF
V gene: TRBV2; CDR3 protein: CASPRVGGMNTEAFF
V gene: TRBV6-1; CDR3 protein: CASVPSLLNEQYF
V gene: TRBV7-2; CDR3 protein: CASSLISGETYEQYF
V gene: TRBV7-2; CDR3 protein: CASSSYGQTNTEAFF
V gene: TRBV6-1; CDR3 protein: CASSEPLDREGGYTF
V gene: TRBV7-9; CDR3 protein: CASSPADGDNEQFF
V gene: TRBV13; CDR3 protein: CASSFTGEGEETQYF
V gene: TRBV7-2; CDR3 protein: CASSLGKDSNQPQHF
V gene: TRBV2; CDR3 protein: CASSEALGQSMNTEAFF
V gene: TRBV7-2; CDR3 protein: CASSSTGGTYEQYF
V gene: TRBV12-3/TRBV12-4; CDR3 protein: CASSLNRPPYTF
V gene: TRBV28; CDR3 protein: CASSLWGRLNTEAFF
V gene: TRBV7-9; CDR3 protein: CASSSEGRMENIQYF
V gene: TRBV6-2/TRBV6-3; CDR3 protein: CASSYPSYEQYF
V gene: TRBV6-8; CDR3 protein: CASSYRRSQETQYF
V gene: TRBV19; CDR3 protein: CASSIQLDMGNEQYF
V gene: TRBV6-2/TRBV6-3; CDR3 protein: CASSYIQTADTQYF
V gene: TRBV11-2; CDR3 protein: CASTNSGGASDTQYF
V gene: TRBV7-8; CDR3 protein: CASSLRRQGNTGELFF
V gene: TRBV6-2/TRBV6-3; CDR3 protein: CASSYGLGIGKAYNEQFF
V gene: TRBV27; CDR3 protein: CASSFMGGGLSSYEQYF
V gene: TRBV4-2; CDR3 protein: CASSFGDGGGAGELFF